What follows is one TCR beta chain and its context. The antigen is undetermined. The ViraFEST assay expanded antigen-specific CD4+ T cells with viral peptide pools before sequencing. Upon completion of 10 to 11 days in culture, CD4+ T cells were isolated. Confirmation by PCR established that the person had SARS-CoV-2 infection between March and December 2020. Subjects were given two BNT162b2 or mRNA-1273 vaccine doses. Wells containing a few million PBMC each were cultured with around 9.1 IU/ml IL-2 and 7.5 to 10 ug/ml peptides. Each culture had half its medium swapped for IL-2 medium on days 3 and 7. The sample is drawn from a study of vaccination effects on CD4 cells after COVID-19. Overall study context: The median interval between the second dose and post-vaccine sampling was 72 days.

This table comes from immunoSEQ multiplex PCR, and its TCRdb copy is limited to in-frame clones, with some not included. The sample has about 15,000 clones, 76% seen once. CDR3 length equals 13 residues. Germline loops: CDR1 SQVTM, CDR2 ANQGSEA. J gave up 5 bases and V 5 bases, and 5 bases lay outside the gene matches. The rearrangement links TRBV29-1 to TRBJ2-5; 10 bases fit TRBD2. The material sequenced was CD4+ T cells from PBMCs cultured with HCoV-NL63 spike peptides, taken after COVID-19 vaccination. This receptor was taken from a human donor who had a prior SARS-CoV-2 infection. CDR3: CSVRLTSGETQYF. The CDR3 region has the DNA TGCAGCGTTCGATTGACTAGCGGGGAGACCCAGTACTTC.